This paragraph covers one T cell receptor (beta chain) sequence. The data were taken from a study of shared clonotypes between healthy human individuals. Generated by immunoSEQ multiplex PCR, the TCRdb table keeps only in-frame clones and is missing some. The sample carries 2 million to 2.5 million clones, approximately 95% recorded once. In germline, CDR1 is SGHNT, CDR2 YENEEA. The CDR3 loop spans 14 amino acids. The ends were cut back, 8 bases at V and 4 bases at J, with 17 bases in the middle. Material: naive CD4+ T cells sorted from blood. The subset: CD45RA+ positively selected. V usage is TRBV11-3 and J usage is TRBJ1-2, with D tentatively TRBD1 (5 bases). The TCR sequence derives from a man aged 18-30 years in good health. CDR3 protein: CASLTEDTLYGYTF. The DNA for the CDR3 is TGTGCCAGCCTCACTGAGGACACCCTCTATGGCTACACCTTC.